Below, 3 T cell receptor beta chains from the same sample are listed, as sequenced in a study of blood T cell repertoires in COVID-19. Here immunoSEQ multiplex PCR was the method, and the copy in TCRdb shows in-frame clones only, minus some. The profile shows approximately 130,000 clones, approximately 77% of them singletons. Sequencing was done on a sample of peripheral blood. These receptors were collected from a man at least 80 years old with acute or convalescent COVID-19.

This chain uses TRBV6-5 with TRBJ1-5; the D gene is possibly TRBD1 (5 bases). The V end was cut by 7 bases, the J end by 1 base, with 11 bases between. In germline, CDR1 is MNHEY, CDR2 SVGAGI. The CDR3 has 14 residues. The DNA for the CDR3 is TGTGCCAGCACATATGACAGAAGCAATCAGCCCCAGCATTTT. Its translation is CASTYDRSNQPQHF.

The V call is TRBV5-1, the J call TRBJ2-6; 7 bases agree with TRBD1. Germline V gene lookup returns CDR1 SGHRS and CDR2 YFSETQ. The CDR3 has 16 residues. Trimming removed 7 bases from V and 2 bases from J; junction bases left unmatched: 9. In nucleotides, the CDR3 is TGCGCCAGCGGACAGGCTCAAACTACTGGGGCCAACGTCCTGACTTTC. This translates into CASGQAQTTGANVLTF. The full variable domain, completed using reference TRBV5-1 and TRBJ2-6, is KAGVTQTPRYLIKTRGQQVTLSCSPISGHRSVSWYQQTPGQGLQFLFEYFSETQRNKGNFPGRFSGRQFSNSRSEMNVSTLELGDSALYLCASGQAQTTGANVLTFGAGSRLTVL.

The chain couples TRBV18 to TRBJ2-7, with a possible D match to TRBD1 (5 bases). Germline values: CDR1 KGHSH, CDR2 LQKENI. Trimming shortened V by 3 bases and J by 2 bases, and 8 bases separated the two germline ends. This CDR3 spans 13 amino acids. The DNA of the CDR3 is TGTGCCAGCTCACCCAGGGCTCCCTACGAGCAGTACTTC. Translated: CASSPRAPYEQYF.